Listed below are T cell receptor beta chains from one sample, sequenced in a study of control samples from healthy donors and cancer patients. Data came from immunoSEQ multiplex PCR; TCRdb stores just in-frame clones and leaves some out. The sample includes 90,000 to 150,000 clones, roughly nine tenths of them seen just once. The source material was blood. These receptors were collected from a man aged 45-65 years in good health. Each CDR3 is given with its conserved first and last residue. The D gene is left open where the match is weak. The size of a clone is reported for some rows only, either as once, few or many, or as a class for expanded clones.

>TRBD1|TRBV7-9|14|TRBJ2-7|.
CASSARTGAYEQYF
TGTGCCAGCAGCGCACGGACAGGAGCCTACGAGCAGTACTTC
>.|TRBV5-5|15|TRBJ2-5|.
CASSLVRGPQETQYF
TGTGCCAGCAGCTTGGTGAGGGGACCCCAAGAGACCCAGTACTTC
>TRBD1|TRBV10-2|18|TRBJ1-4|.
CASSESRTGIPTNEKLFF
TGCGCCAGCAGTGAGTCCCGGACAGGCATCCCAACTAATGAAAAACTGTTTTTT
>.|TRBV9|13|TRBJ1-1|.
CASSVELYTEAFF
TGTGCCAGCAGCGTAGAATTGTACACTGAAGCTTTCTTT
>.|TRBV27|16|TRBJ1-3|.
CASSLNSVGSGNTIYF
TGTGCCAGCAGTTTAAACAGCGTGGGCTCTGGAAACACCATATATTTT
>TRBD2|TRBV19|14|TRBJ2-1|.
CASSFSGAYNEQFF
TGTGCCAGTAGTTTCAGCGGGGCCTACAATGAGCAGTTCTTC
>.|TRBV19|13|TRBJ1-2|.
CASSVGTSYGYTF
TGTGCCAGTAGTGTAGGGACAAGCTATGGCTACACCTTC
>.|TRBV6-6|13|TRBJ1-5|.
CASSYLSNQPQHF
TGTGCCAGCAGTTACTTAAGCAATCAGCCCCAGCATTTT
>.|TRBV7-8|13|TRBJ1-1|.
CASSPHGGPEAFF
TGTGCCAGCAGCCCACACGGGGGGCCTGAAGCTTTCTTT
>.|TRBV19|14|TRBJ2-7|.
CASSTRTASYEQYF
TGTGCCAGTAGTACCCGGACAGCCTCCTACGAGCAGTACTTC
>TRBD1|TRBV4-2|17|TRBJ2-2|.
CASSQRQGATNTGELFF
TGTGCCAGCAGCCAGAGACAGGGGGCAACGAACACCGGGGAGCTGTTTTTT
>.|TRBV9|15|TRBJ1-1|.
CASSVGWDLNTEAFF
TGTGCCAGCAGCGTAGGGTGGGATTTGAACACTGAAGCTTTCTTT
>.|TRBV27|12|TRBJ1-1|.
CASSGDSYEAFF
TGTGCCAGCAGTGGGGACTCCTATGAAGCTTTCTTT
>.|TRBV3-1/TRBV3-2|15|TRBJ1-2|once
CASSQGWGADYGYTF
TGTGCCAGCAGCCAAGGGTGGGGGGCTGACTATGGCTACACCTTC
>TRBD1|TRBV19|15|TRBJ1-1|.
CASSIGGTGGGEAFF
TGTGCCAGTAGTATTGGAGGCACAGGGGGTGGTGAAGCTTTCTTT
>TRBD1|TRBV10-3|16|TRBJ1-3|.
CAISERDSLSGNTIYF
TGTGCCATCAGTGAAAGGGACAGCCTCTCTGGAAACACCATATATTTT
>.|TRBV30|15|TRBJ2-4|.
CASRGGSMTKNIQYF
TGTGCCTCCCGAGGGGGTAGCATGACCAAAAACATTCAGTACTTC
>TRBD2|TRBV2|18|TRBJ2-1|.
CASSEAGTSGGEYNEQFF
TGTGCCAGCAGTGAGGCCGGAACTAGCGGGGGTGAGTACAATGAGCAGTTCTTC
>.|TRBV6-1|15|TRBJ1-1|.
CASSEARQLDTEAFF
TGTGCCAGCAGTGAAGCGAGACAATTAGACACTGAAGCTTTCTTT
>.|TRBV6-1|15|TRBJ1-4|.
CASSESRGPDEKLFF
TGTGCCAGCAGTGAATCTCGGGGTCCGGATGAAAAACTGTTTTTT
>.|TRBV11-2|14|TRBJ1-3|once
CASSEGVTGNTIYF
TGTGCCAGCAGCGAAGGGGTCACTGGAAACACCATATATTTT
>.|TRBV10-3|15|TRBJ2-3|.
CAIRRGDGSTDTQYF
TGTGCCATCAGAAGGGGGGACGGTAGCACAGATACGCAGTATTTT
>TRBD1|TRBV5-1|15|TRBJ1-2|.
CASSSGTGAHYGYTF
TGCGCCAGCAGCTCCGGGACAGGGGCGCACTATGGCTACACCTTC
>.|TRBV19|14|TRBJ2-7|.
CASSIGGVYYEQYF
TGTGCCAGTAGTATTGGCGGGGTTTACTACGAGCAGTACTTC
>.|TRBV18|16|TRBJ1-4|.
CASSPPVGGANEKLFF
TGTGCCAGCTCACCACCTGTAGGAGGAGCTAATGAAAAACTGTTTTTT
>.|TRBV13|15|TRBJ2-5|.
CASSLGQGRQETQYF
TGTGCCAGCAGCTTAGGCCAGGGGAGGCAAGAGACCCAGTACTTC
>.|TRBV10-3|16|TRBJ2-3|.
CAISDLSGASTDTQYF
TGTGCCATCAGTGATCTTAGCGGAGCCAGCACAGATACGCAGTATTTT
>TRBD2|TRBV4-2|17|TRBJ2-1|.
CASSQSRLAGGPNEQFF
TGTGCCAGCAGCCAGTCCCGACTAGCGGGGGGGCCTAATGAGCAGTTCTTC
>.|TRBV30|12|TRBJ2-3|.
CAWATTTDTQYF
TGTGCCTGGGCGACCACCACAGATACGCAGTATTTT
>TRBD1|TRBV19|15|TRBJ1-5|few
CASRKGQQSNQPQHF
TGTGCCAGTAGAAAGGGACAGCAGAGCAATCAGCCCCAGCATTTT
>.|TRBV28|11|TRBJ1-2|.
CASSVNYGYTF
TGTGCCAGCAGTGTTAACTATGGCTACACCTTC
>.|TRBV11-2|12|TRBJ2-1|.
CASSSPIDEQFF
TGTGCCAGCAGCTCCCCGATCGATGAGCAGTTCTTC
>.|TRBV7-2|15|TRBJ2-7|.
CASRPVTGGFYEQYF
TGTGCCAGCAGACCAGTTACAGGCGGATTCTACGAGCAGTACTTC
>TRBD1|TRBV5-4|15|TRBJ2-5|.
CASSRPGTGRETQYF
TGTGCCAGCAGCCGACCCGGGACAGGGAGAGAGACCCAGTACTTC
>.|TRBV3-1/TRBV3-2|14|TRBJ1-2|.
CASSQEVRGAGYTF
TGTGCCAGCAGCCAAGAAGTTCGCGGGGCCGGCTACACCTTC
>TRBD2|TRBV4-2|17|TRBJ2-2|.
CASSQGSLAGNTGELFF
TGTGCCAGCAGCCAAGGGTCACTAGCGGGGAACACCGGGGAGCTGTTTTTT
>.|TRBV5-6|12|TRBJ1-2|.
CASSLVGDGYTF
TGTGCCAGCAGCTTAGTAGGGGATGGCTACACCTTC
>.|TRBV14|18|TRBJ2-1|.
CASSQDLALYSSYNEQFF
TGTGCCAGCAGCCAAGATCTAGCGCTCTACAGCTCCTACAATGAGCAGTTCTTC
>.|TRBV5-4|12|TRBJ1-4|.
CASSLLGEKLFF
TGTGCCAGCAGCTTGCTGGGTGAAAAACTGTTTTTT
>.|TRBV7-2|14|TRBJ2-2|.
CASSPYSNTGELFF
TGTGCCAGCAGCCCTTACTCTAACACCGGGGAGCTGTTTTTT
>.|TRBV29-1|14|TRBJ2-5|.
CSVGGRGDPETQYF
TGCAGCGTTGGGGGCAGGGGGGATCCAGAGACCCAGTACTTC
>.|TRBV24-1|16|TRBJ1-1|few
CATSDRNLGGATEAFF
TGTGCCACCAGTGATCGGAACCTTGGAGGCGCCACTGAAGCTTTCTTT
>TRBD1|TRBV3-1/TRBV3-2|14|TRBJ1-6|.
CASSQGQGNSPLHF
TGTGCCAGCAGCCAAGGACAGGGCAATTCACCCCTCCACTTT
>.|TRBV7-2|14|TRBJ1-3|.
CASTLGPVGNTIYF
TGTGCCAGCACCCTCGGACCTGTCGGGAACACCATATATTTT
>.|TRBV2|12|TRBJ1-1|once
CASRLQGIEAFF
TGTGCCAGCCGCCTACAGGGAATTGAAGCTTTCTTT
>TRBD1|TRBV7-6|15|TRBJ1-2|.
CASSLQGGLNYGYTF
TGTGCCAGCAGCTTACAGGGGGGGCTTAACTATGGCTACACCTTC
>.|TRBV15|14|TRBJ1-4|.
CATSAQGGGEKLFF
TGTGCCACCAGCGCACAGGGAGGCGGTGAAAAACTGTTTTTT
>.|TRBV7-9|13|TRBJ1-6|.
CASSLGGWSPLHF
TGTGCCAGCAGCTTAGGGGGTTGGTCACCCCTCCACTTT
>TRBD2|TRBV7-2|15|TRBJ2-7|.
CASSGGTSVTGEQYF
TGTGCCAGCAGCGGGGGGACTAGCGTCACCGGAGAGCAGTACTTC
>TRBD1|TRBV6-5|15|TRBJ1-1|.
CASRYRGQKGTEAFF
TGTGCCAGCAGATACAGGGGGCAAAAGGGCACTGAAGCTTTCTTT
>TRBD1|TRBV4-2|15|TRBJ1-2|.
CASSSQQGLNYGYTF
TGTGCCAGCAGCAGCCAACAGGGGTTAAACTATGGCTACACCTTC
>TRBD2|TRBV29-1|13|TRBJ2-1|.
CSVQRGSLNEQFF
TGCAGCGTGCAGCGGGGGTCACTCAATGAGCAGTTCTTC
>TRBD1|TRBV10-2|15|TRBJ2-2|.
CASAEQGAGTGELFF
TGCGCCAGCGCAGAACAGGGGGCGGGGACCGGGGAGCTGTTTTTT
>TRBD1|TRBV7-2|16|TRBJ1-2|.
CASSSYSGTGAYGYTF
TGTGCCAGCAGCTCCTACTCCGGGACAGGGGCATATGGCTACACCTTC
>.|TRBV5-6|13|TRBJ1-1|.
CASSLFGLSGAFF
TGTGCCAGCAGCTTGTTCGGGCTAAGTGGAGCTTTCTTT